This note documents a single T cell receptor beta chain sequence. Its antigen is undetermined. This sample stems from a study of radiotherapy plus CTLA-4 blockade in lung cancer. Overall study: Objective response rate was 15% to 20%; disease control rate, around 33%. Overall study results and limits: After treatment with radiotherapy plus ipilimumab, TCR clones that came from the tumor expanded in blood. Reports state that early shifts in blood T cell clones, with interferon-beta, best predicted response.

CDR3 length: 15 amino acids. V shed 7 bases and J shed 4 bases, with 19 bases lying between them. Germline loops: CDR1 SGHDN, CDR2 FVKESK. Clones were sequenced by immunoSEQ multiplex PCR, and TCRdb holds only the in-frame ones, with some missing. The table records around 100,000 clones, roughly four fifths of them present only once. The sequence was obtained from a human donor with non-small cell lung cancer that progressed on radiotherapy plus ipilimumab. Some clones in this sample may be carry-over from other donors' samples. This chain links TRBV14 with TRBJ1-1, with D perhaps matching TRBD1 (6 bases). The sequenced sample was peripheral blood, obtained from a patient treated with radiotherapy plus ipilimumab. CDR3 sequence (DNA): TGTGCCAGCAAGGGATATACAGGGAATTTCACTGAAGCTTTCTTT. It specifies CASKGYTGNFTEAFF. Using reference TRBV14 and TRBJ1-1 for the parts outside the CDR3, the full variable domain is EAGVTQFPSHSVIEKGQTVTLRCDPISGHDNLYWYRRVMGKEIKFLLHFVKESKQDESGMPNNRFLAERTGGTYSTLKVQPAELEDSGVYFCASKGYTGNFTEAFFGQGTRLTVV.